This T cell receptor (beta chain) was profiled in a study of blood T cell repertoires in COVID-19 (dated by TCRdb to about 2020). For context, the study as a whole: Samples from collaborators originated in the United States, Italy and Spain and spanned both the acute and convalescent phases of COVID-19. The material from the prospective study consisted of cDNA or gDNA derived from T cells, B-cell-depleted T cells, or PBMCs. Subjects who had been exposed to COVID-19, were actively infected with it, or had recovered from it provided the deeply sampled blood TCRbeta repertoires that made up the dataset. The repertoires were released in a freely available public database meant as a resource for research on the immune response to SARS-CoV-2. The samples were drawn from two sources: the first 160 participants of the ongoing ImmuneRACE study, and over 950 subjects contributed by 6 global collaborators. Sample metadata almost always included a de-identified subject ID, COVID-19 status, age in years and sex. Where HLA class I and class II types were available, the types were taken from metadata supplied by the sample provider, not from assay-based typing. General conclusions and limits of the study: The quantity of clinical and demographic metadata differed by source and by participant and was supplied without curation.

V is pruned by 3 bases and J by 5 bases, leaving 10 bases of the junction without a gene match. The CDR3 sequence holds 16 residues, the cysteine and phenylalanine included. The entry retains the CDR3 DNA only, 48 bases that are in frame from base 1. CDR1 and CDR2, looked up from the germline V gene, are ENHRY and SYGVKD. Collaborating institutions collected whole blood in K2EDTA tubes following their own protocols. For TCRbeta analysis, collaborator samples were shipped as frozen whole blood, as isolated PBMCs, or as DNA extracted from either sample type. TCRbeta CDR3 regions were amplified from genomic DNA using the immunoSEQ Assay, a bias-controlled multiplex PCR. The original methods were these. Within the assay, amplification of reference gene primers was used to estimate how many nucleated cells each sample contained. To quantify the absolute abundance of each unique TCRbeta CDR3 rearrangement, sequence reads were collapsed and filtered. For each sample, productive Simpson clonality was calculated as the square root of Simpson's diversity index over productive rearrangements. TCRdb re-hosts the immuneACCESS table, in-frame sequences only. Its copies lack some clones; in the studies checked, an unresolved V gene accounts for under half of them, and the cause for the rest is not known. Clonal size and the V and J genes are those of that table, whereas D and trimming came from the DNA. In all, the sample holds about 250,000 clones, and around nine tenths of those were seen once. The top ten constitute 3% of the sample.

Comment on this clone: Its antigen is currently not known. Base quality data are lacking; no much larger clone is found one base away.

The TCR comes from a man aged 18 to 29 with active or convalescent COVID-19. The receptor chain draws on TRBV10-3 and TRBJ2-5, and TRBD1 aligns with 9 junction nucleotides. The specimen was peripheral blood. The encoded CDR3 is CAISDPPGQGRETQYF. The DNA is TGTGCCATCAGTGACCCGCCGGGACAGGGAAGGGAGACCCAGTACTTC.